The clone carrying this T cell receptor (beta chain) was counted between two and nine times. The target antigen is unknown. Original handling: With immunoSEQ giving junction-only sequences and no quality scores, filtering differed. Profiled with immunoSEQ multiplex PCR; TCRdb holds only in-frame clones, not every one. V and J calls and clone size are as listed in that table; D and trimming were resolved from the DNA. The sample includes approximately 2.4 million clones, roughly 95% of them seen just once. This record belongs to a study of shared clonotypes between healthy human individuals. Overall study: Per donor, CD8 memory used one plate, CD8 naive used two, CD4 memory used three and CD4 naive used three.

V was cut by 5 bases and J by 3 bases, with 17 bases left in between. CDR1 and CDR2 (germline): MNHEY, SMNVEV (reference sequence). The CDR3 is 15 residues long. Study-level points and caveats: Inspection by rarefaction showed sorted-subset sequencing to be incomplete despite large depth.

The sequence was obtained from a man younger than 35 in good health. The chain uses TRBV27 and TRBJ2-7; weak D call: TRBD2 (5 bases). Material for sequencing was naive CD4+ T cells sorted from blood. The subset here: CD45RA+ positively selected. CDR3 coding DNA: TGTGCCAGCAGTCGGCATGGAGAAGAGGGCTACGAGCAGTACTTC. Translating gives CASSRHGEEGYEQYF.